Sequencing of this T cell receptor (beta chain) was carried out in a study of T cell repertoires in cytomegalovirus infection. Study as a whole: Signatures in public TCR beta sequences pointed to both CMV infection and matching HLA type. Study-wide results and limits: The cumulative frequency of public TCR beta families identified carriers of CMV plus the relevant HLA. HLA-C-restricted CMV clonotypes gave the most frequent clonotype in two of eight donors.

This clonotype came up many times. Its target is not known. A single record per CDR3 protein comes from TCRdb applying MiXCR to the reads. The repertoire holds 250,000 to 300,000 distinct CDR3 sequences, approximately 15% seen once, with 8.5% to 9% in the top ten. The CDR3 totals 15 residues. The germline gives CDR1 DFQATT, CDR2 SNEGSKA (reference sequence). The V end lost 2 bases, the J end lost 2 bases, and 16 bases lay between the germline ends. The sequence came from a human donor in good health (CMV status not recorded). Some clones in this sample may be carry-over from other donors' samples. The material sequenced was PBMCs. V gene TRBV20-1 combines with J gene TRBJ2-7, with D perhaps TRBD1 (5 bases). The CDR3 region has the DNA TGCAGTGCTAGAAGGGGTATATCCAGCGCCTACGAGCAGTACTTC. Translated, it gives CSARRGISSAYEQYF.